One and the same sample provided the 23 T cell receptor beta chains below, sequenced in a study of blood T cell repertoires in COVID-19. Assay: immunoSEQ multiplex PCR; the TCRdb copy retains only in-frame clones and omits some. The sample carries some 19,000 clones, roughly four fifths recorded once. Material: peripheral blood. These receptors all come from a human donor in a cohort sampled during active COVID-19.

The chain joins TRBV24-1 to TRBJ2-3, with 8 positions matching TRBD2. V shed 8 bases, J shed 3 bases, and the junction held 9 bases outside the gene matches. Germline V lookup: CDR1 KGHDR, CDR2 SFDVKD. There are 15 residues in the CDR3. The CDR3 nucleotides read TGTGCCACCACACATCCGGGACTAGTAACAGATACGCAGTATTTT. It is translated as CATTHPGLVTDTQYF.

The V call is TRBV2, the J call TRBJ2-2, with 9 bases lining up with TRBD2. Germline CDR1 is SNHLY and CDR2 is FYNNEI. V trimming: 8 bases; J trimming: 4 bases; junction bases outside the gene matches: 5. The CDR3 has 14 residues. Written as DNA, the CDR3 is TGTGCCAGCGTAGCGGGAGTGGGCACCGGGGAGCTGTTTTTT. Protein sequence: CASVAGVGTGELFF.

V usage is TRBV10-3 and J usage is TRBJ1-2; 8 positions match TRBD1. V gave up 2 bases and J gave up 4 bases; unmatched junction bases: 6. CDR3 length equals 15 residues. Looked up from germline, CDR1 is ENHRY and CDR2 is SYGVKD. CDR3 nucleotides: TGTGCCATCAGTGAGGTCTCAGGGGGCGGCTATGGCTACACCTTC. Amino acids: CAISEVSGGGYGYTF.

The table lists this clone with a count of one. This chain joins TRBV24-1 and TRBJ2-7, with 8 bases identical to TRBD1. Germline loops: CDR1 KGHDR, CDR2 SFDVKD. The V segment lost 2 bases and the J segment 7 bases; nucleotides outside the gene matches: 3. The CDR3 runs 13 residues. The CDR3 spells CATSDWTGQEQYF. In nucleotides, the CDR3 is TGTGCCACCAGTGATTGGACAGGGCAAGAGCAGTACTTC.

This rearrangement joins TRBV4-3 to TRBJ2-1; 8 nucleotides line up with TRBD2. The J segment lost 4 bases and the V segment lost 2 bases, leaving 7 bases of the junction unmatched. This CDR3 is 16 amino acids long. Germline CDR1 is LGHNA and CDR2 is YSLEER. Here the CDR3 reads CASSQTGLAGYNEQFF. The DNA of the CDR3 is TGCGCCAGCAGCCAAACGGGGCTAGCGGGTTACAATGAGCAGTTCTTC.

The chain combines TRBV4-2 with TRBJ2-1; no definite D call. In germline, CDR1 is LGHNA, CDR2 YNFKEQ. The CDR3 covers 16 residues. Trimming stripped 1 base from V and 3 bases from J, with 13 bases between. CDR3 loop: CASSQVSTESYNEQFF. The CDR3 coding sequence is TGTGCCAGCAGCCAAGTCAGCACGGAGAGCTACAATGAGCAGTTCTTC.

This clone was seen once. The chain has TRBV10-3 and TRBJ1-4; no clear D. Trimming stripped 8 bases from V and 6 bases from J, with 7 bases between. Germline V gene sequence: CDR1 ENHRY, CDR2 SYGVKD. This CDR3 comprises 11 residues. The chain's CDR3 is CAISSDEKLFF. CDR3 nucleotides: TGTGCCATCTCGAGCGATGAAAAACTGTTTTTT.

This chain links TRBV4-3 with TRBJ2-2; D may be TRBD2 (6 bases). Germline V gene sequence: CDR1 LGHNA, CDR2 YSLEER. V lost 1 base, J lost 2 bases, and 11 bases lay in between. CDR3 length: 16 amino acids. In DNA, the CDR3 is TGCGCCAGCAGCCAAGCGCGGGACCAAAACACCGGGGAGCTGTTTTTT. Its translation is CASSQARDQNTGELFF.

The rearrangement uses TRBV5-8 and TRBJ2-1, with D tentatively TRBD1 (6 bases). The CDR3 sequence is 15 residues long. Germline V gene data show CDR1 as SGHTS and CDR2 as YDEGEE. The germline V and J ends were trimmed by 2 bases and 3 bases, with 12 bases remaining between them. The CDR3: CASSFWDNYYNEQFF. For the CDR3, the DNA is TGTGCCAGCAGCTTTTGGGACAATTACTACAATGAGCAGTTCTTC.

The V and J genes are TRBV4-1 and TRBJ2-7, with D possibly being TRBD1 (6 bases). The CDR3 loop spans 16 amino acids. Deletions cut 1 base from V and 4 bases from J, with 17 bases between. The germline CDR1 and CDR2 sequences are MGHRA and YSYEKL. CDR3 loop: CASSQGGGRTIYEQYF. The CDR3 nucleotides are TGCGCCAGCAGCCAAGGAGGGGGTCGCACGATATACGAGCAGTACTTC.

The chain joins TRBV6-4 to TRBJ2-1, with D perhaps matching TRBD2 (5 bases). With 0 bases removed from V and 6 bases from J, the gap between germline ends came to 12 bases. The CDR3 is 15 amino acids. CDR1 is MRHNA, CDR2 SNTAGT, per germline. CDR3 sequence: CASSDSEEGGNEQFF. The CDR3 DNA reads TGTGCCAGCAGTGACTCAGAAGAGGGCGGCAATGAGCAGTTCTTC.

Comments on this clone: The sample carries other DNA sequences with the same CDR3. The chain couples TRBV6-4 to TRBJ2-1, with 9 bases identical to TRBD2. This CDR3 comprises 15 residues. Trimming at V came to 0 bases and at J to 3 bases, leaving 0 bases not matched to a gene. Germline-derived CDR1 and CDR2 are MRHNA and SNTAGT. In nucleotides, the CDR3 is TGTGCCAGCAGTGACTCTAGCGGGAGCTACAATGAGCAGTTCTTC. It yields the protein CASSDSSGSYNEQFF.

In its sample, this clone is medium-sized. The rearrangement uses TRBV4-2 and TRBJ1-1, with a possible D match to TRBD1 (5 bases). From germline, CDR1 is LGHNA and CDR2 YNFKEQ. V was clipped by 0 bases and J by 5 bases, with 16 bases between them. This CDR3 comprises 16 residues. The CDR3 DNA reads TGTGCCAGCAGCCAAGATCGGGGAGGGGCAGAGACTGAAGCTTTCTTT. It is translated as CASSQDRGGAETEAFF.

The chain uses TRBV19 and TRBJ2-3; D not resolved. There are 14 residues in the CDR3. V lost 7 bases and J lost 0, with 11 bases in between. The germline V gene has CDR1 LNHDA and CDR2 SQIVND (reference sequence). The CDR3, as DNA: TGTGCCAGTAAAGCTAGACCTAGCACAGATACGCAGTATTTT. Its translation: CASKARPSTDTQYF.

CDR3 nucleotide sequence: TGTGCCAGCAGTTTACGGGTGATTAATTCACCCCTCCACTTT. Translating it yields CASSLRVINSPLHF. V and J are TRBV27 and TRBJ1-6; D unresolved. Trimming took off 2 bases at V and 6 bases at J, with 8 bases between the two ends. The CDR3 has 14 amino acids. Germline lookup yields CDR1 MNHEY and CDR2 SMNVEV (reference sequence).

In its sample, this clone was seen a few times. This chain joins TRBV4-2 and TRBJ2-5; TRBD2 aligns across 7 bases. This CDR3 is built from 14 residues. Germline CDR1 reads LGHNA; CDR2 reads YNFKEQ. Trimming removed 1 base from V and 2 bases from J; junction bases left unmatched: 1. The CDR3 DNA is TGTGCCAGCAGCCAAGGGGGGGGACAAGAGACCCAGTACTTC. This encodes CASSQGGGQETQYF.

The chain has TRBV25-1 and TRBJ2-2; tentatively, D is TRBD1 (5 bases). Germline V CDR1 and CDR2: MGHDK, SYGVNS. The CDR3 has 14 amino acids. V was pared by 4 bases and J by 3 bases, with 9 bases between. The CDR3 sequence is CASSVGADTGELFF. For the CDR3, the DNA is TGTGCCAGCAGTGTAGGGGCGGACACCGGGGAGCTGTTTTTT. Full variable domain (missing parts from reference TRBV25-1 and TRBJ2-2): EADIYQTPRYLVIGTGKKITLECSQTMGHDKMYWYQQDPGMELHLIHYSYGVNSTEKGDLSSESTVSRIRTEHFPLTLESARPSHTSQYLCASSVGADTGELFFGEGSRLTVL.

The rearrangement links TRBV14 to TRBJ2-1; D gene ambiguous. The CDR3 consists of 13 residues. Trimming left V 0 bases short and J 6 bases short, with 6 bases between. The germline CDR1 and CDR2 sequences are SGHDN and FVKESK. CDR3 in DNA: TGTGCCAGCAGCCAAGAATTGCGCAATGAGCAGTTCTTC. It yields the protein CASSQELRNEQFF.

The chain couples TRBV4-2 to TRBJ2-5, with 9 nucleotides matching TRBD2. The CDR3 loop spans 15 amino acids. Germline trimming cut 0 bases from V and 1 base from J; bases unmatched to any gene: 0. Germline CDR1 is LGHNA and CDR2 is YNFKEQ. The CDR3 reads CASSQEREGQETQYF. The CDR3 DNA reads as TGTGCCAGCAGCCAAGAGCGGGAGGGCCAAGAGACCCAGTACTTC.

V usage is TRBV7-2 and J usage is TRBJ1-3; D might be TRBD1 (6 bases). V dropped 5 bases and J dropped 3 bases, with 14 bases sitting between them. The CDR3 sequence is 15 residues long. Germline assignment: CDR1 SGHTA and CDR2 FQGNSA. CDR3 protein: CASSQRTVRGNTIYF. CDR3 in DNA: TGTGCCAGCAGCCAACGGACAGTTCGTGGAAACACCATATATTTT.

This chain connects TRBV4-2 to TRBJ2-1; D remains unclear. The CDR3 totals 15 residues. Germline V gene sequence: CDR1 LGHNA, CDR2 YNFKEQ. Trimming took off 0 bases at V and 3 bases at J, with 9 bases between the two ends. The CDR3 spells CASSQDRAVYNEQFF. In DNA, the CDR3 is TGTGCCAGCAGCCAAGATCGTGCAGTCTACAATGAGCAGTTCTTC.

CDR3 amino acids: CASSVGTDSGNTIYF. The CDR3 coding sequence is TGTGCCAGCAGCGTCGGGACAGACTCTGGAAACACCATATATTTT. The chain couples TRBV9 to TRBJ1-3, with 7 bases matching TRBD1. This CDR3 has 15 amino acids. V lost 2 bases to trimming and J lost 0 bases; unmatched junction nucleotides: 2. In germline, CDR1 is SGDLS, CDR2 YYNGEE.

This rearrangement joins TRBV15 to TRBJ1-2; no clear D gene. The germline V gene has CDR1 LNHNV and CDR2 YYDKDF (reference sequence). Trimming took off 0 bases at V and 2 bases at J, with 19 bases between the two ends. This CDR3 comprises 18 residues. The CDR3: CATSRDDSLPHGNYGYTF. CDR3 in DNA: TGTGCCACCAGCAGAGATGATAGTCTCCCCCACGGGAACTATGGCTACACCTTC. The full variable domain, rest sourced from reference TRBV15 and TRBJ1-2, is DAMVIQNPRYQVTQFGKPVTLSCSQTLNHNVMYWYQQKSSQAPKLLFHYYDKDFNNEADTPDNFQSRRPNTSFCFLDIRSPGLGDTAMYLCATSRDDSLPHGNYGYTFGSGTRLTVV.